This T cell receptor beta chain is drawn from a study of blood T cell repertoires in COVID-19. Study details: Both acute and convalescent COVID-19 samples were obtained from the United States, Italy and Spain. The analysed material was cDNA or gDNA that came from T cells, B-cell-depleted T cells, or PBMCs.

Measured with immunoSEQ multiplex PCR; TCRdb has only the in-frame clones, and not every one. Here the sample spans more than 9,000 clones, around four fifths being singletons. V lost 1 base and J lost 6; bases outside the gene matches: 7. The CDR3 extends over 16 amino acids. Looked up from germline, CDR1 is SGHAT and CDR2 is FQNNGV. The chain links TRBV11-2 to TRBJ2-2; 8 bases agree with TRBD2. The TCR comes from a human donor in a cohort sampled during active COVID-19. Source material: peripheral blood. Here the CDR3 DNA reads TGTGCCAGCAGCTTAGTCGAGCGGGAGATGGCCGGGGAGCTGTTTTTT. Its translation: CASSLVEREMAGELFF.